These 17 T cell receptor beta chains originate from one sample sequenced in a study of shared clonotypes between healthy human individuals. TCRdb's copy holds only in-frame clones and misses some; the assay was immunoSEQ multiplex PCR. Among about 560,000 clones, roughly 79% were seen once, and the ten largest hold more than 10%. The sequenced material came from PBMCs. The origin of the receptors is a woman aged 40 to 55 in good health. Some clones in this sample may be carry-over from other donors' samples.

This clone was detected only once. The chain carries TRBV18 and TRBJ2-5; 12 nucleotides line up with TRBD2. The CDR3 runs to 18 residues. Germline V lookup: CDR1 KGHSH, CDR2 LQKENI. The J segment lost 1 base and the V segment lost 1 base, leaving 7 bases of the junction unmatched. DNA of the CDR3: TGTGCCAGCTCACCACTCAGCCCTAGCGGGAGGGCCCAAGAGACCCAGTACTTC. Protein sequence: CASSPLSPSGRAQETQYF.

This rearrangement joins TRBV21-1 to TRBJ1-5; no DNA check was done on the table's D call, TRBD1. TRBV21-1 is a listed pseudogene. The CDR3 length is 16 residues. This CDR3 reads CASSKSGRCPDQPQHF. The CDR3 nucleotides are TGTGCCAGCAGCAAGTCAGGCAGGTGCCCTGATCAGCCCCAGCATTTT.

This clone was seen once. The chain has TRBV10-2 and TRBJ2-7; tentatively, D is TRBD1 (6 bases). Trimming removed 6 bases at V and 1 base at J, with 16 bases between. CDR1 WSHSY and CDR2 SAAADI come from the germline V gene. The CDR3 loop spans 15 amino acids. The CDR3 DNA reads TGCGCCAGCAGAAGATCTCCGGGACAATCCTACGAGCAGTACTTC. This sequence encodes CASRRSPGQSYEQYF.

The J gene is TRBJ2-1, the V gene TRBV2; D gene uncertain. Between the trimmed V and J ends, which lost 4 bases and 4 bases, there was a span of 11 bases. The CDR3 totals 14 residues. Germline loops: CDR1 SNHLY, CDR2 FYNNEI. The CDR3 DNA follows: TGTGCCAGCAGTGCCGCACTAACGTACAATGAGCAGTTCTTC. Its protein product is CASSAALTYNEQFF.

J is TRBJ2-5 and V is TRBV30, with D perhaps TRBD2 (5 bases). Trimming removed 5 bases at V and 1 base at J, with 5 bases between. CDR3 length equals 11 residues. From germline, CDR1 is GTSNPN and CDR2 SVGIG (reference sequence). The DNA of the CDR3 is TGTGCCTGGGGAGGCCAAGAGACCCAGTACTTC. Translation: CAWGGQETQYF.

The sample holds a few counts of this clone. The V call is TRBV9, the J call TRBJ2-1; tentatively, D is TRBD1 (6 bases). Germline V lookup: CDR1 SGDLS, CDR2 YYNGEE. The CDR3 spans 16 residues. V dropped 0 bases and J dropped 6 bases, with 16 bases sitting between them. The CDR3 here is CASSVDGGRKGNEQFF. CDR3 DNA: TGTGCCAGCAGCGTAGATGGGGGCCGTAAAGGCAATGAGCAGTTCTTC.

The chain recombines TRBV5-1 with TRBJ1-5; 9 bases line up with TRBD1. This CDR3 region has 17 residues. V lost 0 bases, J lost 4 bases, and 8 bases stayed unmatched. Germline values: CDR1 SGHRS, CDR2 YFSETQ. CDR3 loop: CASSLDGTGSGNQPQHF. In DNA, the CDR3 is TGCGCCAGCAGCTTGGATGGGACAGGGTCGGGGAATCAGCCCCAGCATTTT. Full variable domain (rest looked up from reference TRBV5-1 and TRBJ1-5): KAGVTQTPRYLIKTRGQQVTLSCSPISGHRSVSWYQQTPGQGLQFLFEYFSETQRNKGNFPGRFSGRQFSNSRSEMNVSTLELGDSALYLCASSLDGTGSGNQPQHFGDGTRLSIL.

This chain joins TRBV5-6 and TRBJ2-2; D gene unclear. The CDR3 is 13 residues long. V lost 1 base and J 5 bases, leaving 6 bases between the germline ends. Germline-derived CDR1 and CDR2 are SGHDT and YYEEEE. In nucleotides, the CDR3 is TGTGCCAGCAGCTTGTCACCTACCGGGGAGCTGTTTTTT. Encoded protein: CASSLSPTGELFF.

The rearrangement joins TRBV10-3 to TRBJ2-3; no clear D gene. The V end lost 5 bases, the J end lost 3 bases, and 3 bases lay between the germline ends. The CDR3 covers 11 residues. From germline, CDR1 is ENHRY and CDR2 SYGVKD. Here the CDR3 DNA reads TGTGCCATCAGTCTGACAGATACGCAGTATTTT. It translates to CAISLTDTQYF.

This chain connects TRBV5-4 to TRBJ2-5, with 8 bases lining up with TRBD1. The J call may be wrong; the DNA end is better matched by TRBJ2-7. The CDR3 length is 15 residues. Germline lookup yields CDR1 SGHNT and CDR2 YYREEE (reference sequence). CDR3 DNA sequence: TGTGCCAGCAGCCCACGGACAGGGCTCCCCTACGAGCAGTACTTC. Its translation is CASSPRTGLPYEQYF.

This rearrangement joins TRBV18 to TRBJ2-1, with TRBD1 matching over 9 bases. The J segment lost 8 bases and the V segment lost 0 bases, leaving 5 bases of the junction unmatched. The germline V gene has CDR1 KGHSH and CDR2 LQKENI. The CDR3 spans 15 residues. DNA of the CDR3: TGTGCCAGCTCACCACCGGGACAGGGTGTTTATGAGCAGTTCTTC. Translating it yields CASSPPGQGVYEQFF.

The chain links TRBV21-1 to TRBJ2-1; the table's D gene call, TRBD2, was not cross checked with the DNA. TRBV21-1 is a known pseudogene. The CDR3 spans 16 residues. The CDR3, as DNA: TGTGCCAGCAGCAAAAGGGTTTTTCCGGGGTACAATGAGCAGTTCTTC. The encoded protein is CASSKRVFPGYNEQFF.

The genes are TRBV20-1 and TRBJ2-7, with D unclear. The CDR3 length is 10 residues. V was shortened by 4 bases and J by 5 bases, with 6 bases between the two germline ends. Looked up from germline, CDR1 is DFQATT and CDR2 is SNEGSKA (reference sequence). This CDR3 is CSAIRDEQYF. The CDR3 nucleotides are TGCAGTGCTATTAGGGACGAGCAGTACTTC.

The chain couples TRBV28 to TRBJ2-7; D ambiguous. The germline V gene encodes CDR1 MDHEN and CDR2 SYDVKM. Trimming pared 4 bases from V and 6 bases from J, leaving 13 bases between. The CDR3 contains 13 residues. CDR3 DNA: TGTGCCAGCAGTTCTCCGTCCTATTCCGAGCAGTACTTC. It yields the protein CASSSPSYSEQYF.

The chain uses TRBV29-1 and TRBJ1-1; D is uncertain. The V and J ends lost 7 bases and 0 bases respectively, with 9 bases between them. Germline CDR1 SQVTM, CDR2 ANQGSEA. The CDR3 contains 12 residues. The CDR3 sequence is CSAGGMNTEAFF. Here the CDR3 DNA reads TGCAGCGCAGGCGGAATGAACACTGAAGCTTTCTTT.

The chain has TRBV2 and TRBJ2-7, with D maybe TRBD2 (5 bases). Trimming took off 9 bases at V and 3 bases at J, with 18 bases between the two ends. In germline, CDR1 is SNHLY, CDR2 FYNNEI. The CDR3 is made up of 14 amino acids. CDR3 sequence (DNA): TGTGCCAGAGCCCCCCCCAGCGGAGACTACGAGCAGTACTTC. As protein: CARAPPSGDYEQYF.

Here the CDR3 reads CASSQGQDVNYGYTF. CDR3 nucleotide sequence: TGTGCCAGCTCACAGGGACAGGATGTCAACTATGGCTACACCTTC. V and J are TRBV18 and TRBJ1-2; TRBD1 matches 8 bases. Germline lookup yields CDR1 KGHSH and CDR2 LQKENI. V was clipped by 4 bases and J by 2 bases; unmatched bases: 6. The CDR3 spans 15 residues. The complete variable domain, with remaining parts taken from reference TRBV18 and TRBJ1-2, reads NAGVMQNPRHLVRRRGQEARLRCSPMKGHSHVYWYRQLPEEGLKFMVYLQKENIIDESGMPKERFSAEFPKEGPSILRIQQVVRGDSAAYFCASSQGQDVNYGYTFGSGTRLTVV.